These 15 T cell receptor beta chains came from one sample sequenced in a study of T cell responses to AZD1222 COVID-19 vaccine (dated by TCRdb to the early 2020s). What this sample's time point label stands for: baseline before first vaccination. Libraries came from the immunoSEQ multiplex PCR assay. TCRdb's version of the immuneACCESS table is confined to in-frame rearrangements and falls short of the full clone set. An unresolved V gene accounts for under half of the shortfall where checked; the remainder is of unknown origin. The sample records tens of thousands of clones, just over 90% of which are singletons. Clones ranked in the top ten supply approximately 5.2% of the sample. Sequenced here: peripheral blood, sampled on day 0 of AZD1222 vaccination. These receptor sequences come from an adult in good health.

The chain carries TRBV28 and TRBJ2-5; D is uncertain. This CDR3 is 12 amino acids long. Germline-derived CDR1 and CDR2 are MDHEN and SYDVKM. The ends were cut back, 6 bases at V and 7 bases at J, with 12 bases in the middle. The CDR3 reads CASSPTPGTQYF. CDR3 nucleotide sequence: TGTGCCAGCAGCCCCACCCCCGGGACCCAGTACTTC.

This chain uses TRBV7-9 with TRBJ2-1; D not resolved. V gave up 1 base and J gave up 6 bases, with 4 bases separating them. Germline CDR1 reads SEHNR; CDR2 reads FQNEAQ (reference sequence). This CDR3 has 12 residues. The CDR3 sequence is CASSLDINEQFF. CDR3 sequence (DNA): TGTGCCAGCAGCTTAGATATCAATGAGCAGTTCTTC.

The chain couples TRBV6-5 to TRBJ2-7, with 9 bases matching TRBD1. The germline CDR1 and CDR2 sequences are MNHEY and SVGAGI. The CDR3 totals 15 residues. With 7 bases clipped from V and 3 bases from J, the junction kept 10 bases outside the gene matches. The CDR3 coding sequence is TGTGCCAGCAAAAAACCGGGACAGGGCTTCTACGAGCAGTACTTC. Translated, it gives CASKKPGQGFYEQYF.

The CDR3 loop is CASSLRGSDYEQYF. The CDR3 DNA is TGCGCCAGCAGCTTGCGTGGGAGCGACTACGAGCAGTACTTC. The rearrangement uses TRBV5-1 and TRBJ2-7; maybe TRBD2 (5 bases). Trimming removed 1 base from V and 3 bases from J, with 11 bases in between. This CDR3 spans 14 amino acids. Per the germline V gene, CDR1 is SGHRS and CDR2 is YFSETQ.

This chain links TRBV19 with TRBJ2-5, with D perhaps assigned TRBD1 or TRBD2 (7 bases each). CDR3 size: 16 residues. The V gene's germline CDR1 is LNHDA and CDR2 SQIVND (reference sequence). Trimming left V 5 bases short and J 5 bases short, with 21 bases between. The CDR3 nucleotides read TGTGCCAGTAGTGTCCGACAGGGAGGGGGCTGGGAGACCCAGTACTTC. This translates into CASSVRQGGGWETQYF.

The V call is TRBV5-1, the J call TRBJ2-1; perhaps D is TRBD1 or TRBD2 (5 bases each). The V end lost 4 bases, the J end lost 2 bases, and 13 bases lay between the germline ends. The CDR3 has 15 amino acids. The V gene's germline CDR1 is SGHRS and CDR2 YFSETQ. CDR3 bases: TGCGCCAGCAGCCTAACGGGACCAACCTACAATGAGCAGTTCTTC. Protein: CASSLTGPTYNEQFF.

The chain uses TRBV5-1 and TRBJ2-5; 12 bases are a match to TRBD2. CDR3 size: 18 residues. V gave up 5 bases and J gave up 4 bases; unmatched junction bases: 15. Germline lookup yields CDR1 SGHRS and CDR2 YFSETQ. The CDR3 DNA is TGCGCCAGCAGGCCAGCCCTCGCCCCGGGACTAGCGGGAGAGACCCAGTACTTC. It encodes CASRPALAPGLAGETQYF. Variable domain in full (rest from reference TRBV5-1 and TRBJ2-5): KAGVTQTPRYLIKTRGQQVTLSCSPISGHRSVSWYQQTPGQGLQFLFEYFSETQRNKGNFPGRFSGRQFSNSRSEMNVSTLELGDSALYLCASRPALAPGLAGETQYFGPGTRLLVL.

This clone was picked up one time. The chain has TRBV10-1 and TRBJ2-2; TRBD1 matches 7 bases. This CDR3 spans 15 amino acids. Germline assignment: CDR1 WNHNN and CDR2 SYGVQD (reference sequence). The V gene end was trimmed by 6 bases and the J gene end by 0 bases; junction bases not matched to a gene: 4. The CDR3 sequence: CASSRDSANTGELFF. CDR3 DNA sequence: TGCGCCAGCAGCCGGGACAGCGCGAACACCGGGGAGCTGTTTTTT.

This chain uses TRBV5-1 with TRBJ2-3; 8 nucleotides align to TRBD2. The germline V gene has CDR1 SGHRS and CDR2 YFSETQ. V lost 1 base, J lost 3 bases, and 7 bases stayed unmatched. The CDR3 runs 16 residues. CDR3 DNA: TGCGCCAGCAGCTTGATGCCTGCTAGCGGGACAGATACGCAGTATTTT. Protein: CASSLMPASGTDTQYF.

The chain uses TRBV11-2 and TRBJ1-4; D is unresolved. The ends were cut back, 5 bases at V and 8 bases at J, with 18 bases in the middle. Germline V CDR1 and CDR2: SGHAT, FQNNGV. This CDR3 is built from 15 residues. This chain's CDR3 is CASSATSQNNEKLFF. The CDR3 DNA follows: TGTGCCAGCAGCGCCACCAGCCAGAATAACGAAAAACTGTTTTTT.

CDR3 protein: CAIRQGYHNEQFF. CDR3 nucleotides: TGTGCCATACGACAAGGGTACCACAATGAGCAGTTCTTC. The chain uses TRBV28 and TRBJ2-1; D uncertain. This CDR3 is built from 13 residues. Trimming removed 10 bases from V and 5 bases from J, with 15 bases in between. Germline CDR1 reads MDHEN; CDR2 reads SYDVKM.

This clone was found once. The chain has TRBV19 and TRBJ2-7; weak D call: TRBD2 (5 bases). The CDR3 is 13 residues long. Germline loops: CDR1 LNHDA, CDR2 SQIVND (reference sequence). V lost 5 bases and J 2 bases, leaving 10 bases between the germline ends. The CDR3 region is CASSAGSAYEQYF. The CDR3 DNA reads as TGTGCCAGTAGTGCGGGTTCGGCCTACGAGCAGTACTTC.

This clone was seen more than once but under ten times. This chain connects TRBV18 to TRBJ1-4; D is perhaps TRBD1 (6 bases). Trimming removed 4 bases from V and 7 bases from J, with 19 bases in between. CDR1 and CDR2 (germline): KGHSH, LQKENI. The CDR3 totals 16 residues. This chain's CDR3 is CASSRSTGRFGEKLFF. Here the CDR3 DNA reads TGTGCCAGCTCACGAAGTACAGGGAGGTTCGGTGAAAAACTGTTTTTT. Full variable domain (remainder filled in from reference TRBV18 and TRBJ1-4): NAGVMQNPRHLVRRRGQEARLRCSPMKGHSHVYWYRQLPEEGLKFMVYLQKENIIDESGMPKERFSAEFPKEGPSILRIQQVVRGDSAAYFCASSRSTGRFGEKLFFGSGTQLSVL.

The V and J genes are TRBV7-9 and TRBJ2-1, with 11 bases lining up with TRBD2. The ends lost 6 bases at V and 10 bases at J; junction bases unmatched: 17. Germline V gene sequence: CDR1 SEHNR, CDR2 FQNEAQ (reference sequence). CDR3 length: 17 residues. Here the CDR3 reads CASRDRPPGTSGEEQFF. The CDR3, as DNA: TGTGCCAGCAGGGACAGGCCACCGGGGACTAGCGGAGAAGAGCAGTTCTTC.

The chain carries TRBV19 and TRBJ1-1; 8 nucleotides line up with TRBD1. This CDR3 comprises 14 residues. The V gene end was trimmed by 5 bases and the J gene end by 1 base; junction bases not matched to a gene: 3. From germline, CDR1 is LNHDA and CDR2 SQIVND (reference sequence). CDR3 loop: CASSVQGGNTEAFF. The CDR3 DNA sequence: TGTGCCAGTAGTGTACAGGGGGGGAACACTGAAGCTTTCTTT.